This T cell receptor beta chain is drawn from a study of T-cell memory formation after mild COVID-19. V gave up 0 bases and J gave up 3 bases; unmatched junction bases: 7. The CDR3 covers 16 residues. Germline lookup yields CDR1 SGHRS and CDR2 YFSETQ. TCRdb re-derived calls from the 5' RACE reads in MiXCR, one entry per CDR3 protein. The top ten clones hold roughly 23% of a sample with some 300,000 distinct CDR3 sequences, roughly 19% of them seen once. This chain connects TRBV5-1 to TRBJ1-2, with 8 bases matching TRBD1. The source material was PBMCs or a T cell subset sorted from them (not recorded which). The TCR comes from a man between 18 and 35 years old who had mild COVID-19 (a few samples of this study predate the infection). Cell type and time point are not known. This CDR3 is CASSLVPQGADYGYTF. In nucleotides, the CDR3 is TGCGCCAGCAGCTTGGTTCCCCAGGGGGCAGACTATGGCTACACCTTC.